The 13 T cell receptor beta chains in this list originate from one sample, sequenced in a study of control samples from healthy donors and cancer patients. TCRdb's copy holds only in-frame clones and misses some; the assay was immunoSEQ multiplex PCR. The sample records around 170,000 clones, about 94% being singletons. Sample: blood. These receptors were collected from a woman in her twenties or thirties in good health.

The V gene is TRBV11-2, the J gene TRBJ1-2; D unresolved. V was trimmed by 2 bases and J by 0 bases, leaving 10 bases between them. This CDR3 is 15 amino acids long. CDR1 is SGHAT, CDR2 FQNNGV, per germline. The CDR3 DNA follows: TGTGCCAGCAGCTTATATCCGGGAGCTAACTATGGCTACACCTTC. Its protein is CASSLYPGANYGYTF. Supplemented by reference TRBV11-2 and TRBJ1-2, the full variable domain reads EAGVAQSPRYKIIEKRQSVAFWCNPISGHATLYWYQQILGQGPKLLIQFQNNGVVDDSQLPKDRFSAERLKGVDSTLKIQPAKLEDSAVYLCASSLYPGANYGYTFGSGTRLTVV.

This sequence joins TRBV19 and TRBJ2-3, with D perhaps TRBD2 (6 bases). Trimming shortened V by 4 bases and J by 6 bases, and 8 bases separated the two germline ends. Germline loops: CDR1 LNHDA, CDR2 SQIVND (reference sequence). This CDR3 is 12 amino acids long. This CDR3 reads CASSRGGDTQYF. In DNA form, the CDR3 reads TGTGCCAGTAGTAGAGGAGGGGATACGCAGTATTTT.

The genes are TRBV19 and TRBJ2-3; no reliable D call. With 10 bases removed from V and 2 bases from J, the gap between germline ends came to 16 bases. Germline CDR1 LNHDA, CDR2 SQIVND (reference sequence). The CDR3 is 14 amino acids. CDR3: CATTLGWATDTQYF. The CDR3 DNA is TGTGCCACAACCCTAGGTTGGGCCACAGATACGCAGTATTTT.

The V gene is TRBV19, the J gene TRBJ1-1; TRBD1 is a possible D gene (5 bases). This CDR3 has 16 amino acids. CDR1 and CDR2 (germline): LNHDA, SQIVND (reference sequence). Trimming left V 5 bases short and J 4 bases short, with 20 bases between. Here the CDR3 reads CASSPSGGRGTTEAFF. CDR3 bases: TGTGCCAGTAGTCCCTCGGGGGGGAGAGGAACCACTGAAGCTTTCTTT.

This sequence joins TRBV18 and TRBJ2-7; possible D gene TRBD2, 7 bases. CDR1 and CDR2 from the germline V gene are KGHSH and LQKENI. The CDR3 contains 15 residues. Deletions cut 3 bases from V and 3 bases from J, with 15 bases between. The CDR3 sequence: CASSPGGPEFYEQYF. CDR3 nucleotides: TGTGCCAGCTCACCCGGGGGGCCGGAATTCTACGAGCAGTACTTC. The whole variable domain, remainder taken from reference TRBV18 and TRBJ2-7, is NAGVMQNPRHLVRRRGQEARLRCSPMKGHSHVYWYRQLPEEGLKFMVYLQKENIIDESGMPKERFSAEFPKEGPSILRIQQVVRGDSAAYFCASSPGGPEFYEQYFGPGTRLTVT.

This chain joins TRBV12-5 and TRBJ2-1; D not certain. Trimming removed 6 bases at V and 9 bases at J, with 18 bases between. The CDR3 has 14 residues. Germline assignment: CDR1 LGHNT and CDR2 FRNRAP. Here the CDR3 DNA reads TGTGCTAGTGGCCCCCCCGGACGTCCAAGTGAGCAGTTCTTC. It encodes CASGPPGRPSEQFF. The entire variable domain, with the rest obtained from reference TRBV12-5 and TRBJ2-1, is as follows: DARVTQTPRHKVTEMGQEVTMRCQPILGHNTVFWYRQTMMQGLELLAYFRNRAPLDDSGMPKDRFSAEMPDATLATLKIQPSEPRDSAVYFCASGPPGRPSEQFFGPGTRLTVL.

The V gene is TRBV4-1, the J gene TRBJ1-5, with a weak D call TRBD1 (6 bases). V shed 5 bases and J shed 2 bases, with 7 bases lying between them. CDR1 is MGHRA and CDR2 is YSYEKL in the germline V gene. The CDR3 extends over 13 amino acids. As DNA, the CDR3 is TGCGCCAGCAGCAGACAGGGCAATCAGCCCCAGCATTTT. Amino acids: CASSRQGNQPQHF.

The chain couples TRBV28 to TRBJ2-1, with a weak D call TRBD1 (5 bases). Trimming took off 3 bases at V and 1 base at J, with 16 bases between the two ends. The CDR3 covers 17 residues. CDR1 is MDHEN and CDR2 is SYDVKM in the germline V gene. CDR3 sequence (DNA): TGTGCCAGCAGTTTGAAAGGGGCCATTTCATCCTACAATGAGCAGTTCTTC. This encodes CASSLKGAISSYNEQFF. The full variable domain, its missing parts supplied by reference TRBV28 and TRBJ2-1, is DVKVTQSSRYLVKRTGEKVFLECVQDMDHENMFWYRQDPGLGLRLIYFSYDVKMKEKGDIPEGYSVSREKKERFSLILESASTNQTSMYLCASSLKGAISSYNEQFFGPGTRLTVL.

The chain links TRBV7-2 to TRBJ1-2; a possible D gene is TRBD1 (5 bases). CDR1 and CDR2 (germline): SGHTA, FQGNSA. The V gene lost 3 bases and the J gene lost 4 bases, with 12 bases spanning the gap. The CDR3 runs to 14 residues. In nucleotides, the CDR3 is TGTGCCAGCAGCTTGGACCAGGGAAGCTATGGCTACACCTTC. As protein: CASSLDQGSYGYTF. Complete variable domain (other parts from reference TRBV7-2 and TRBJ1-2): GAGVSQSPSNKVTEKGKDVELRCDPISGHTALYWYRQSLGQGLEFLIYFQGNSAPDKSGLPSDRFSAERTGGSVSTLTIQRTQQEDSAVYLCASSLDQGSYGYTFGSGTRLTVV.

CDR3 in DNA: TGTGCCAGCAGCTTATCCGGCTTCACAGATACGCAGTATTTT. Translated, it gives CASSLSGFTDTQYF. The V gene is TRBV5-4, the J gene TRBJ2-3; unclear D gene. The CDR3 length is 14 residues. The germline V and J ends were trimmed by 2 bases and 2 bases, with 9 bases remaining between them. Germline CDR1 SGHNT, CDR2 YYREEE (reference sequence).

J is TRBJ1-1 and V is TRBV10-3, with D possibly being TRBD1 (5 bases). This CDR3 has 14 residues. V lost 8 bases, J lost 1 base, and 14 bases lay in between. Germline V lookup: CDR1 ENHRY, CDR2 SYGVKD. CDR3 loop: CAISGGGENTEAFF. CDR3 coding DNA: TGTGCCATCTCGGGGGGGGGAGAGAACACTGAAGCTTTCTTT.

This sequence joins TRBV27 and TRBJ2-2; the D call may be TRBD1 or TRBD2 (5 bases each). The V gene's germline CDR1 is MNHEY and CDR2 SMNVEV (reference sequence). V lost 4 bases, J lost 4 bases, and 16 bases lay in between. The length of the CDR3 is 16 residues. The CDR3 DNA reads as TGTGCCAGCAGTTCGGTTTTCGGGACGTTCACCGGGGAGCTGTTTTTT. Amino acids: CASSSVFGTFTGELFF.

Regarding this clone: The same CDR3 also results from other DNA sequences found in this sample. This sequence joins TRBV7-9 and TRBJ2-1, with TRBD2 matching over 16 bases. The CDR3 has 15 amino acids. The trim removed 3 bases at V and 7 bases at J, leaving 0 bases unmatched. The germline gives CDR1 SEHNR, CDR2 FQNEAQ (reference sequence). The CDR3 spells CASSLGLAGGNEQFF. The CDR3 DNA reads as TGTGCCAGCAGCTTGGGACTAGCGGGAGGGAATGAGCAGTTCTTC.